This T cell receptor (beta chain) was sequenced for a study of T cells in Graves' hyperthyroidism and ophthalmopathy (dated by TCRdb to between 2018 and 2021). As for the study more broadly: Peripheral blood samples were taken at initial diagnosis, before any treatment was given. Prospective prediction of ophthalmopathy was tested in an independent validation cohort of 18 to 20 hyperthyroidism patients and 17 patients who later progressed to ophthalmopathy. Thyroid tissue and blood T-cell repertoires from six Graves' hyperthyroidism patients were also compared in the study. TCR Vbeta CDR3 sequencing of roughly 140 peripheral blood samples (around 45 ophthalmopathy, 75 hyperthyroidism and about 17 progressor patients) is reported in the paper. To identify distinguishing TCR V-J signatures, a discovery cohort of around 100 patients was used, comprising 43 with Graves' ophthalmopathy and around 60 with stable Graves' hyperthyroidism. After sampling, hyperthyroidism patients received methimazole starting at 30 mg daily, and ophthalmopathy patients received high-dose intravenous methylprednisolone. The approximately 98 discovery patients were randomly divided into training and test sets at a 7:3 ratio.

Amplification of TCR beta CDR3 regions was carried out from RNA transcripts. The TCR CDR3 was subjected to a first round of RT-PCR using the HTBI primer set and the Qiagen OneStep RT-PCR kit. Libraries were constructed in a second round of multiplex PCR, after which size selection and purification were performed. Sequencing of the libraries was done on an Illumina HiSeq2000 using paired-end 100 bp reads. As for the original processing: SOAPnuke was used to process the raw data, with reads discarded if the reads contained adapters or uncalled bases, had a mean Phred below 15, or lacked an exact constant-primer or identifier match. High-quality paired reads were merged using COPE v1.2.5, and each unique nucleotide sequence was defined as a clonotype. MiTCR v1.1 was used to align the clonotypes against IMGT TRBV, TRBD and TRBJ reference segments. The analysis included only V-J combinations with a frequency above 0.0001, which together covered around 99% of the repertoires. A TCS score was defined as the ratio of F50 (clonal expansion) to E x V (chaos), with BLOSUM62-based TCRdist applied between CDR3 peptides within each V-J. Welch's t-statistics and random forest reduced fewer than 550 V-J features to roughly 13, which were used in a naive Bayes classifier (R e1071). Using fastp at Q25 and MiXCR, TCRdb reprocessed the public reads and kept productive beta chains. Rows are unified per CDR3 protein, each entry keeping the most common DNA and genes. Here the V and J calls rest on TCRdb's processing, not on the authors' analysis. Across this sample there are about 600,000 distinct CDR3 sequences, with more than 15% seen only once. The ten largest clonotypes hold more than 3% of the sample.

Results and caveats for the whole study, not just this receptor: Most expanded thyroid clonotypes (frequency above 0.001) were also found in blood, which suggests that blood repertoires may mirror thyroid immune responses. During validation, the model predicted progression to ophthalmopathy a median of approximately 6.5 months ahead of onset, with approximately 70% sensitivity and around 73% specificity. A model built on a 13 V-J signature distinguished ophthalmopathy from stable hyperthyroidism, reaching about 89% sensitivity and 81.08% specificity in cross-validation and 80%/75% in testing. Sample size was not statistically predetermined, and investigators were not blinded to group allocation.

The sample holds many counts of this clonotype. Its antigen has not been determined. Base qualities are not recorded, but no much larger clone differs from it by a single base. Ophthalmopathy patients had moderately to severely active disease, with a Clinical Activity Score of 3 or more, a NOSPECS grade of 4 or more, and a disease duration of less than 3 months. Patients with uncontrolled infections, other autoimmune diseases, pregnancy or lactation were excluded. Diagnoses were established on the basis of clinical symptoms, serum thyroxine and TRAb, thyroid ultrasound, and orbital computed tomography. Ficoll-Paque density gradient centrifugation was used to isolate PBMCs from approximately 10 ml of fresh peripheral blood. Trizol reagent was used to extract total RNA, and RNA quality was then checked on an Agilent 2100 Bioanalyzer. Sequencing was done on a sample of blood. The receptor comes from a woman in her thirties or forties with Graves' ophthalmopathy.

The CDR3 is CATSREQGSYNEQFF. The DNA is as follows: TGTGCCACCAGCAGAGAACAGGGCTCCTACAATGAGCAGTTCTTC. The chain couples TRBV15 to TRBJ2-1, and possibly TRBD1, on 6 matching bases. CDR1 and CDR2, looked up from the germline V gene (reference sequence), are LNHNV and YYDKDF. V loses 0 bases, J loses 0 bases, and the germline ends lie 6 bases apart. From the cysteine through the phenylalanine, the CDR3 covers 15 amino acids. Only the CDR3 region is kept as DNA, spanning 45 bases read in frame from base 1.